One and the same sample provided the 14 T cell receptor beta chains below, sequenced in a study of identical twins. TCRdb fed the 5' RACE reads into MiXCR, producing one record per CDR3 protein. The sample includes about 1.7 million distinct CDR3 sequences, more than 30% seen only once; the top ten take approximately 0.25%. Input material: cord blood. The receptor set was obtained from a newborn girl in good health.

This clonotype occurred many times. This chain uses TRBV25-1 with TRBJ2-3, with 7 bases aligning to TRBD1. After removal of 7 bases from V and 1 base from J, the junction contained 2 bases not matched to a gene. CDR3 length: 13 residues. The germline V gene encodes CDR1 MGHDK and CDR2 SYGVNS. The CDR3, as DNA: TGTGCCAGCAACGGACAGGGCACAGATACGCAGTATTTT. It codes for CASNGQGTDTQYF.

This clonotype appeared a few times. This chain joins TRBV4-1 and TRBJ2-3; TRBD1 aligns across 10 bases. The V gene end was trimmed by 6 bases and the J gene end by 4 bases; junction bases not matched to a gene: 7. CDR1 MGHRA and CDR2 YSYEKL come from the germline V gene. CDR3 length: 15 residues. The CDR3 loop is CASRQSGTGADTQYF. The DNA of the CDR3 is TGCGCCAGCAGGCAATCCGGGACAGGGGCAGATACGCAGTATTTT.

The chain has TRBV20-1 and TRBJ2-2; D gene ambiguous. Germline CDR1 DFQATT, CDR2 SNEGSKA (reference sequence). CDR3 length: 13 amino acids. The ends were cut back, 5 bases at V and 4 bases at J, with 11 bases in the middle. The CDR3 protein is CSALGFSTGELFF. The CDR3 nucleotides read TGCAGTGCTCTGGGGTTCTCCACCGGGGAGCTGTTTTTT.

V and J are TRBV7-9 and TRBJ2-7; D gene unclear. V lost 0 bases and J lost 3, with 12 bases in between. This CDR3 is built from 15 residues. Germline V gene lookup returns CDR1 SEHNR and CDR2 FQNEAQ (reference sequence). The CDR3: CASSLARPLGYEQYF. The CDR3 DNA is TGTGCCAGCAGCTTAGCGAGACCGCTTGGCTACGAGCAGTACTTC.

J is TRBJ2-7 and V is TRBV20-1; TRBD2 aligns across 10 bases. In germline, CDR1 is DFQATT, CDR2 SNEGSKA (reference sequence). J was trimmed by 3 bases and V by 2 bases; bases with no gene match: 7. The CDR3 contains 15 residues. The CDR3 region is CSARPSGTSVYEQYF. CDR3 DNA sequence: TGCAGTGCTAGACCCTCCGGGACTAGCGTCTACGAGCAGTACTTC.

This clonotype came up a few times. This chain joins TRBV5-1 and TRBJ2-3, with 7 bases fitting TRBD1. The CDR3 runs to 15 residues. Germline V gene data show CDR1 as SGHRS and CDR2 as YFSETQ. Trimming removed 5 bases from V and 2 bases from J; junction bases left unmatched: 8. The CDR3 reads CASRPGQHLTDTQYF. CDR3 DNA sequence: TGCGCCAGCAGGCCGGGACAGCACCTCACAGATACGCAGTATTTT.

Note on this clonotype: A much more abundant neighbour one base away suggests this may be a read error. The rearrangement links TRBV12-3 or TRBV12-4 to TRBJ2-1, with 8 bases matching TRBD2. The assigned J gene may be wrong: the sequence end matches TRBJ2-7 better. This CDR3 region has 15 residues. This CDR3 reads CASSHSGASYNEQYF. The CDR3 coding sequence is TGTGCCAGCAGTCATAGCGGGGCCTCCTACAATGAGCAGTACTTC.

This clonotype was observed a few times. The chain has TRBV27 and TRBJ1-2; D is ambiguous. Germline V gives CDR1 MNHEY, CDR2 SMNVEV (reference sequence). This CDR3 spans 13 amino acids. V shed 2 bases and J shed 8 bases, with 12 bases lying between them. The chain's CDR3 is CASSLSSGRGYTF. CDR3 coding DNA: TGTGCCAGCAGTTTAAGTTCTGGGAGGGGCTACACCTTC.

There are a few counts of this clonotype. This chain uses TRBV7-9 with TRBJ2-3; 8 nucleotides align to TRBD2. V lost 2 bases and J lost 1; bases outside the gene matches: 5. The CDR3 extends over 16 amino acids. Per the germline V gene, CDR1 is SEHNR and CDR2 is FQNEAQ (reference sequence). The DNA for the CDR3 is TGTGCCAGCAGCTTAATCGGGCGGGAGGGCACAGATACGCAGTATTTT. It translates to CASSLIGREGTDTQYF.

Only a few counts were recorded for this clonotype. DNA for the CDR3: TGTGCCAGCTCACCCCAACAGGGACCCACAGATACGCAGTATTTT. Amino acids: CASSPQQGPTDTQYF. This rearrangement joins TRBV18 to TRBJ2-3; maybe TRBD1 (6 bases). V was trimmed by 3 bases and J by 2 bases, leaving 12 bases between them. The CDR3 runs to 15 residues. Germline V gene data show CDR1 as KGHSH and CDR2 as LQKENI. Full variable domain (outside the CDR3, taken from reference TRBV18 and TRBJ2-3): NAGVMQNPRHLVRRRGQEARLRCSPMKGHSHVYWYRQLPEEGLKFMVYLQKENIIDESGMPKERFSAEFPKEGPSILRIQQVVRGDSAAYFCASSPQQGPTDTQYFGPGTRLTVL.

This clonotype has ten or more counts. V gene TRBV28 combines with J gene TRBJ1-2; tentative D call: TRBD1 (5 bases). The length of the CDR3 is 18 residues. Looked up from germline, CDR1 is MDHEN and CDR2 is SYDVKM. V was clipped by 5 bases and J by 4 bases, with 26 bases between them. The DNA for the CDR3 is TGTGCCAGCAGTCCTAAAATACCGCAGAGAGGGGAACCCTATGGCTACACCTTC. Its protein is CASSPKIPQRGEPYGYTF.

The chain has TRBV24-1 and TRBJ2-1; 12 bases are a match to TRBD2. The J call may be faulty, since TRBJ2-7 better matches the DNA end. This CDR3 comprises 18 residues. The germline CDR1 and CDR2 sequences are KGHDR and SFDVKD. The CDR3 region is CATSDSSSGRASYNEQYF. CDR3 nucleotide sequence: TGTGCCACCAGTGATTCCTCTAGCGGGAGGGCCTCCTACAATGAGCAGTACTTC.

This clonotype appeared many times. CDR3 loop: CSVEEGPDTQYF. In nucleotides, the CDR3 is TGCAGCGTTGAAGAGGGCCCAGATACGCAGTATTTT. This chain links TRBV29-1 with TRBJ2-3; no clear D gene. The CDR3 has 12 residues. Germline CDR1 SQVTM, CDR2 ANQGSEA. The germline V and J ends were trimmed by 0 bases and 4 bases, with 5 bases remaining between them.

This clonotype was counted between two and nine times. V is TRBV20-1 and J is TRBJ2-5, with D maybe TRBD2 (6 bases). In germline, CDR1 is DFQATT, CDR2 SNEGSKA (reference sequence). The CDR3 consists of 13 residues. V was shortened by 5 bases and J by 11 bases, with 21 bases between the two germline ends. CDR3 protein: CSAPRDSYNEQYF. The CDR3 nucleotides are TGCAGTGCTCCCCGGGACTCCTACAATGAGCAGTACTTC.